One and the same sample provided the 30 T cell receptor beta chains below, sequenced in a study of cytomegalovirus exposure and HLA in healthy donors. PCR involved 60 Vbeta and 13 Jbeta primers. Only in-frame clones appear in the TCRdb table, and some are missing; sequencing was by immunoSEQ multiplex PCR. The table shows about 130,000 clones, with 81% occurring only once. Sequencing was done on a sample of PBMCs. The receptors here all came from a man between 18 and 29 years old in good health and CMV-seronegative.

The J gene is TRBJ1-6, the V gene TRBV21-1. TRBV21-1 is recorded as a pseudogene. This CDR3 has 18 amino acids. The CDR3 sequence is CASSKTRGLSSYNSPLHF. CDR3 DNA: TGTGCCAGCAGCAAAACGAGGGGACTCAGCTCCTATAATTCACCCCTCCACTTT.

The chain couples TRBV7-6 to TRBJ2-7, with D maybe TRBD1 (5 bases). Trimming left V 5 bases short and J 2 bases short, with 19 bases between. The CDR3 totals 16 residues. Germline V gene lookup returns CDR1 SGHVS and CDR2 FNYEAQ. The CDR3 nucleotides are TGTGCCAGCAGCGCGACCCCTTCGCAGGGCCCCTACGAGCAGTACTTC. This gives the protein CASSATPSQGPYEQYF.

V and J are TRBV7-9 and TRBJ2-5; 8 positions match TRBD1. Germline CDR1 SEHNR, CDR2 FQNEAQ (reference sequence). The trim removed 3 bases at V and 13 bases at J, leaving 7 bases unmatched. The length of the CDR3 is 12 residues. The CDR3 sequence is CASSFEDRVRYF. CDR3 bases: TGTGCCAGCAGCTTCGAGGACAGGGTGAGGTACTTC.

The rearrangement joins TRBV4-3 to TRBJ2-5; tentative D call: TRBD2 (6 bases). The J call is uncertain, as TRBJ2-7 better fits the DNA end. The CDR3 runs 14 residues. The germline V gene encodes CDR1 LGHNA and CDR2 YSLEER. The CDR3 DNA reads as TGCGCCAGCAGCACCTCAGCGGGCTCCTACGAGCAGTACTTC. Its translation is CASSTSAGSYEQYF.

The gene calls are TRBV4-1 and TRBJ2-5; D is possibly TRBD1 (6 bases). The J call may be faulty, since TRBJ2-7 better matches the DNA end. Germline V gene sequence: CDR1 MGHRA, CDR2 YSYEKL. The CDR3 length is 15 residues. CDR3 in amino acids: CASSPPRTEPYEQYF. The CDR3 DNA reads TGCGCCAGCAGCCCTCCCCGGACAGAGCCCTACGAGCAGTACTTC.

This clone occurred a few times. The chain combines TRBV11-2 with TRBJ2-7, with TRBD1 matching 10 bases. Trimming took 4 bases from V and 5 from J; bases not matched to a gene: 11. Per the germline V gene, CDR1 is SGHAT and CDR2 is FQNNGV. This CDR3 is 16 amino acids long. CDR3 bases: TGTGCCAGCAGCTCGGACAGGGGGTTCCTCGGCCACGAGCAGTACTTC. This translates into CASSSDRGFLGHEQYF.

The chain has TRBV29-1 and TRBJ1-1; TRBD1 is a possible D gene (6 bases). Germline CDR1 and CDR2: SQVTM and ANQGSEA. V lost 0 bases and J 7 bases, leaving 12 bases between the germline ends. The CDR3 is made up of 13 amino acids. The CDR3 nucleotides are TGCAGCGTTGAAGATTTCAGGGGAAGTGAAGCTTTCTTT. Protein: CSVEDFRGSEAFF.

The CDR3 spells CASSGGQSEGYTF. The CDR3 DNA is TGTGCCAGCAGCGGGGGCCAGAGTGAAGGCTACACCTTC. The genes are TRBV7-8 and TRBJ1-2; a possible D gene is TRBD1 (6 bases). V dropped 5 bases and J dropped 8 bases, with 15 bases sitting between them. The length of the CDR3 is 13 residues. Per germline, CDR1 SGHVS and CDR2 FQNEAQ.

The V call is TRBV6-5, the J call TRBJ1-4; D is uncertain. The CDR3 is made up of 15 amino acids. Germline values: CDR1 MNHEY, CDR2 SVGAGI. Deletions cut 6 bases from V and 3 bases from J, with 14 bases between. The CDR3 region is CASSYRRTPNEKLFF. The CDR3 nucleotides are TGTGCCAGCAGCTACCGGAGGACTCCTAATGAAAAACTGTTTTTT.

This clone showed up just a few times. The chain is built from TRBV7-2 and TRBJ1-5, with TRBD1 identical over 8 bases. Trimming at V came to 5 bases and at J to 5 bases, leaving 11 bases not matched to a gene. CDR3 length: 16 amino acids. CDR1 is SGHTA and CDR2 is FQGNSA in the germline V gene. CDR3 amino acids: CASSRAGQGKYQPQHF. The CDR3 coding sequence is TGTGCCAGCAGCCGCGCCGGACAGGGAAAGTATCAGCCCCAGCATTTT.

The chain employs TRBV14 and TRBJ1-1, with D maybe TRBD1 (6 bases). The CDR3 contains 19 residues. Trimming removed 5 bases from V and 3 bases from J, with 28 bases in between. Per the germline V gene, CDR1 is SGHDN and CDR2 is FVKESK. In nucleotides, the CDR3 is TGTGCCAGCAGCTCGTATTACAGGGTCAACGTAGAGGAGTACACTGAAGCTTTCTTT. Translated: CASSSYYRVNVEEYTEAFF.

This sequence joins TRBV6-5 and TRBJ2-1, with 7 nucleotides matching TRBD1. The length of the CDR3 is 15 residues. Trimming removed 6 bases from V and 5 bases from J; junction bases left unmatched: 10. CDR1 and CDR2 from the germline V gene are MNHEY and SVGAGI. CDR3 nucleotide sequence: TGTGCCAGCAGGAACCCCACAGGGGCCAACAATGAGCAGTTCTTC. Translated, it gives CASRNPTGANNEQFF.

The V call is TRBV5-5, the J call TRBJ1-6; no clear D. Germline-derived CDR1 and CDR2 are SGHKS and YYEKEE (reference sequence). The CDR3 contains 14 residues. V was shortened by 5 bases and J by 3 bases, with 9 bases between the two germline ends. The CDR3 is CASSWGGYNSPLHF. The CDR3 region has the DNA TGTGCCAGCAGTTGGGGAGGCTATAATTCACCCCTCCACTTT.

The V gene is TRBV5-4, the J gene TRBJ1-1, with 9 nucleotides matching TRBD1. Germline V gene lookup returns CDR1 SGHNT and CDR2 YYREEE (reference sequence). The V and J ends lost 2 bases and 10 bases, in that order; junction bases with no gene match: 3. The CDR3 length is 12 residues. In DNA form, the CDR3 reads TGTGCCAGCAGCTTCGGGACAGGGCGAGCTTTCTTT. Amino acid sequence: CASSFGTGRAFF.

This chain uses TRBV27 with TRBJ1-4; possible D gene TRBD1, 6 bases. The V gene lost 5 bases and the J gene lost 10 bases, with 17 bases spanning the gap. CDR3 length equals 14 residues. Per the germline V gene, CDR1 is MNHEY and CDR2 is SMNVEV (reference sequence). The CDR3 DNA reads TGTGCCAGCAGTATCACAGGGTCGGCTCGAAAACTGTTTTTT. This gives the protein CASSITGSARKLFF.

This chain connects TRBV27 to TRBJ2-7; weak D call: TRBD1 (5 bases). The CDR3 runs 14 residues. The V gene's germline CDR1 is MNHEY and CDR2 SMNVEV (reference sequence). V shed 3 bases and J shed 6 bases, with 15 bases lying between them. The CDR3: CASSFWGPTGEQYF. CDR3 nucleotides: TGTGCCAGCAGTTTTTGGGGCCCCACGGGCGAGCAGTACTTC.

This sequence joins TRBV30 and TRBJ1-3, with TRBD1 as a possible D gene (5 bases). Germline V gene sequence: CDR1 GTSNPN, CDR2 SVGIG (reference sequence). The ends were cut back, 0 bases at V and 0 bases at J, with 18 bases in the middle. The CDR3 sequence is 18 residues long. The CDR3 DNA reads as TGTGCCTGGAGTGTAAATCTGTGGTCCAGGGTCTCTGGAAACACCATATATTTT. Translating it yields CAWSVNLWSRVSGNTIYF.

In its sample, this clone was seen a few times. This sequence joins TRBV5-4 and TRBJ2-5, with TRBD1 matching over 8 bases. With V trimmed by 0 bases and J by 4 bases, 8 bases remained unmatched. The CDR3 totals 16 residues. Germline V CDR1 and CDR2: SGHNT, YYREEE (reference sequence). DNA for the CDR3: TGTGCCAGCAGCTTGGAGCGGCAGGGGGCGCGAGAGACCCAGTACTTC. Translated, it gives CASSLERQGARETQYF.

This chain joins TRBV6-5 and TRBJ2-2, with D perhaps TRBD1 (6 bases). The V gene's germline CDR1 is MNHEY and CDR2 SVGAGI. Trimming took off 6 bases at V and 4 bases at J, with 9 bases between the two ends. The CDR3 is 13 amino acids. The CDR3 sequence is CASRQGRTGELFF. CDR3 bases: TGTGCCAGCAGACAGGGTCGCACCGGGGAGCTGTTTTTT.

In DNA, the CDR3 is TGCGCCAGCAGCCAAGATTGGGCCGCCGGGAGCGGAGTCTATGGCTACACCTTC. As protein: CASSQDWAAGSGVYGYTF. The J gene is TRBJ1-2, the V gene TRBV4-1, with D unclear. The V end was cut by 0 bases, the J end by 4 bases, with 21 bases between. The germline V gene encodes CDR1 MGHRA and CDR2 YSYEKL. The CDR3 contains 18 residues.

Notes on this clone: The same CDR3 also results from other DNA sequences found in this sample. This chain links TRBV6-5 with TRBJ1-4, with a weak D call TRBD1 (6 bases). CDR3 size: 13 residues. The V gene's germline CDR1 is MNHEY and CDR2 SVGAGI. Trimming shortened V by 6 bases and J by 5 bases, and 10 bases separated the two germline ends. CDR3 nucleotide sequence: TGTGCCAGCAGCAGGACAGTGAATGAAAAACTGTTTTTT. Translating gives CASSRTVNEKLFF.

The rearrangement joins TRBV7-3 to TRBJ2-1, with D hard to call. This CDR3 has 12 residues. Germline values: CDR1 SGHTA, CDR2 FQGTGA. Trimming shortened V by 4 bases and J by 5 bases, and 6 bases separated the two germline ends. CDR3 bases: TGTGCCAGCAGCTCCGCGAACAATGAGCAGTTCTTC. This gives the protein CASSSANNEQFF.

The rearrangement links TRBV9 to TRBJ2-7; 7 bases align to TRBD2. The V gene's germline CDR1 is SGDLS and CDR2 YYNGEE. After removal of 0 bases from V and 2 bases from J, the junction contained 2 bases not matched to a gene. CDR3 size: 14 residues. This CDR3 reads CASSVGGLTYEQYF. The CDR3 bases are TGTGCCAGCAGCGTAGGGGGACTAACCTACGAGCAGTACTTC.

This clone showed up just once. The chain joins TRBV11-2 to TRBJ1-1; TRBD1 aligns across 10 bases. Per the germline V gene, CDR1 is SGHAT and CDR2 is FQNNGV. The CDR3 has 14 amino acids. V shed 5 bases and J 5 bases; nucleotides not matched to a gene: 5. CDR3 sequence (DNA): TGTGCCAGCAGCCTTCGACAGGGGGCAACTGAAGCTTTCTTT. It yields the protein CASSLRQGATEAFF.

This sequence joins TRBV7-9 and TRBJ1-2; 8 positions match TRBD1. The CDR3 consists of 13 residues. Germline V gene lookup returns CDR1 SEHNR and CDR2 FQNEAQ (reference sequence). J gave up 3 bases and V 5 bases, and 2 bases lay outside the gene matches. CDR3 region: CASSDRGDYGYTF. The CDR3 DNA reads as TGTGCCAGCAGCGACAGGGGCGACTATGGCTACACCTTC. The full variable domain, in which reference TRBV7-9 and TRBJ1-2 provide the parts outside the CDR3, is DTGVSQNPRHKITKRGQNVTFRCDPISEHNRLYWYRQTLGQGPEFLTYFQNEAQLEKSRLLSDRFSAERPKGSFSTLEIQRTEQGDSAMYLCASSDRGDYGYTFGSGTRLTVV.

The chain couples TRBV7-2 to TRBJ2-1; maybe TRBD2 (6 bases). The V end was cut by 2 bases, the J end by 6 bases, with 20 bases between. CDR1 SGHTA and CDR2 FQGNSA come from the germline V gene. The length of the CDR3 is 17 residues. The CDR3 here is CASSLPTTWAGFNEQFF. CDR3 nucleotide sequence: TGTGCCAGCAGCTTACCTACTACGTGGGCGGGGTTCAATGAGCAGTTCTTC.

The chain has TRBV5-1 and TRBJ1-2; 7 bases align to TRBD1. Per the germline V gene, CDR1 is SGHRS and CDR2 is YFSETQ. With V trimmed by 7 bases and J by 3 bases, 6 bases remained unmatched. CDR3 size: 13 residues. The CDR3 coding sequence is TGCGCCAGCTCCCGGGACAGCGACTATGGCTACACCTTC. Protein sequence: CASSRDSDYGYTF.

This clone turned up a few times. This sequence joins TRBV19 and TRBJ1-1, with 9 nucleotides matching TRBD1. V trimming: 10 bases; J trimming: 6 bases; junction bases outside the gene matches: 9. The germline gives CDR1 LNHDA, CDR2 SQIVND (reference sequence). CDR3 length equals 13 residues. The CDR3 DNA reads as TGTGCCACCAAAAGGGACAGGGACGCTGAAGCTTTCTTT. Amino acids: CATKRDRDAEAFF. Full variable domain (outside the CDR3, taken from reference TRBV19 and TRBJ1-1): DGGITQSPKYLFRKEGQNVTLSCEQNLNHDAMYWYRQDPGQGLRLIYYSQIVNDFQKGDIAEGYSVSREKKESFPLTVTSAQKNPTAFYLCATKRDRDAEAFFGQGTRLTVV.

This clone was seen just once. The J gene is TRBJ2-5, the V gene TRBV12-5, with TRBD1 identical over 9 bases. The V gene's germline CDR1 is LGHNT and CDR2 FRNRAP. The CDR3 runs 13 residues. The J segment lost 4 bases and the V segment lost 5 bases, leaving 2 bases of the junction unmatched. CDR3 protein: CASGPDRGETQYF. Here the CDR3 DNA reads TGTGCTAGTGGTCCGGACAGGGGAGAGACCCAGTACTTC.

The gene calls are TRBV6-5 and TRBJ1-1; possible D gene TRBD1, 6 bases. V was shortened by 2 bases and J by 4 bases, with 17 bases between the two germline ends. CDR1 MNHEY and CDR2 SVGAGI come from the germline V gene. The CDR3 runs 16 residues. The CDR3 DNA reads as TGTGCCAGCAGTTACAGTAGCGGGGGCGCTTTCACTGAAGCTTTCTTT. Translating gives CASSYSSGGAFTEAFF.